Listed here are 15 T cell receptor beta chains from one sample, sequenced in a study of blood T cell repertoires in COVID-19. Clones were sequenced by immunoSEQ multiplex PCR, and TCRdb holds only the in-frame ones, with some missing. This sample has 340,000 or so clones; about 86% occur once, and the top ten carry 2.5% to 3%. The sample consisted of peripheral blood. All receptors derive from a man in his thirties or forties with active or convalescent COVID-19.

The rearrangement joins TRBV14 to TRBJ2-7; the D is unclear. The CDR3 loop spans 16 amino acids. Trimming removed 1 base from V and 1 base from J, with 14 bases in between. Germline V gene data show CDR1 as SGHDN and CDR2 as FVKESK. In nucleotides, the CDR3 is TGTGCCAGCAGCCAAGTTGGGCAAGGTCGATCCTACGAGCAGTACTTC. This codes for CASSQVGQGRSYEQYF.

The rearrangement joins TRBV19 to TRBJ2-3; D perhaps matches TRBD1 (6 bases). The CDR3 spans 16 residues. The germline V gene encodes CDR1 LNHDA and CDR2 SQIVND (reference sequence). V was clipped by 0 bases and J by 6 bases, with 16 bases between them. The CDR3 region is CASSIDLGRGSDTQYF. Here the CDR3 DNA reads TGTGCCAGTAGTATAGATCTCGGCAGGGGATCCGATACGCAGTATTTT.

The gene calls are TRBV6-2 or TRBV6-3 and TRBJ2-1; D perhaps matches TRBD1 (6 bases). The germline CDR1 and CDR2 sequences are MNHEY and SVGEGT. This CDR3 is built from 14 residues. Trimming left V 6 bases short and J 5 bases short, with 14 bases between. The CDR3 sequence: CASSPTGIHNEQFF. CDR3 in DNA: TGTGCCAGCAGCCCTACAGGGATCCACAATGAGCAGTTCTTC.

V and J are TRBV13 and TRBJ1-3, with D maybe TRBD1 (5 bases). Trimming stripped 1 base from V and 2 bases from J, with 21 bases between. CDR3 size: 19 residues. Germline V gene lookup returns CDR1 PRHDT and CDR2 FYEKMQ (reference sequence). CDR3 sequence reads: CASSLDPGTSINPGNTIYF. CDR3 nucleotide sequence: TGTGCCAGCAGCTTAGACCCCGGGACTTCGATAAACCCTGGAAACACCATATATTTT.

This clone was counted between two and nine times. The chain is built from TRBV18 and TRBJ1-2; tentative D call: TRBD1 (6 bases). V was shortened by 6 bases and J by 8 bases, with 22 bases between the two germline ends. Germline CDR1 is KGHSH and CDR2 is LQKENI. The CDR3 runs 15 residues. CDR3 sequence reads: CASSSPGHPSKGYTF. The DNA for the CDR3 is TGTGCCAGCTCTAGTCCGGGACACCCGAGTAAAGGCTACACCTTC.

The rearrangement joins TRBV15 to TRBJ1-1, with 11 positions matching TRBD1. J lost 11 bases, V lost 4 bases, and 15 bases had no gene match. This CDR3 spans 16 amino acids. CDR1 and CDR2 from the germline V gene are LNHNV and YYDKDF (reference sequence). CDR3 region: CATSTGQGARTTEAFF. The DNA for the CDR3 is TGTGCCACCAGCACAGGACAGGGGGCGCGTACCACAGAGGCTTTCTTT.

V gene TRBV28 combines with J gene TRBJ2-7; 10 bases fit TRBD1. After removal of 8 bases from V and 3 bases from J, the junction contained 10 bases not matched to a gene. The germline V gene encodes CDR1 MDHEN and CDR2 SYDVKM. This CDR3 spans 15 amino acids. The CDR3 DNA reads as TGTGCCAGCCGAATACCGACAGGGGGCGGCTACGAGCAGTACTTC. It yields the protein CASRIPTGGGYEQYF.

The chain uses TRBV29-1 and TRBJ2-7; 8 nucleotides agree with TRBD1. V was clipped by 0 bases and J by 0 bases; unmatched bases: 7. Germline V gene sequence: CDR1 SQVTM, CDR2 ANQGSEA. The CDR3 extends over 16 amino acids. CDR3 loop: CSVEETRGPSSYEQYF. CDR3 DNA sequence: TGCAGCGTTGAAGAAACCAGGGGGCCGAGCTCCTACGAGCAGTACTTC.

V usage is TRBV14 and J usage is TRBJ2-2, with 7 bases aligning to TRBD1. The V gene's germline CDR1 is SGHDN and CDR2 FVKESK. The CDR3 consists of 16 residues. The V segment lost 2 bases and the J segment 1 base; nucleotides outside the gene matches: 4. This chain's CDR3 is CASSQSGTVNTGELFF. CDR3 in DNA: TGTGCCAGCAGCCAATCCGGGACAGTGAACACCGGGGAGCTGTTTTTT.

The CDR3 reads CASSLPQGGTGRNTIYF. CDR3 in DNA: TGTGCCAGCAGCTTACCCCAGGGGGGGACAGGCAGAAACACCATATATTTT. The rearrangement uses TRBV7-9 and TRBJ1-3; 8 positions match TRBD1. Trimming at V came to 2 bases and at J to 5 bases, leaving 11 bases not matched to a gene. CDR1 SEHNR and CDR2 FQNEAQ come from the germline V gene (reference sequence). CDR3 length: 17 amino acids.

The chain is built from TRBV3-1 (or the pseudogene TRBV3-2) and TRBJ2-3; 13 positions match TRBD2. From germline, CDR1 is LGHDT and CDR2 YNNKEL (reference sequence). With 3 bases clipped from V and 10 bases from J, the junction kept 25 bases outside the gene matches. This CDR3 spans 21 amino acids. The CDR3 nucleotides are TGTGCCAGCAGCCAGGTACTAGCGGGAGGGCTGGGATCTTACCTGGAGAGAGCGCAGTATTTT. Translating gives CASSQVLAGGLGSYLERAQYF.

This chain connects TRBV7-3 to TRBJ1-6, with D uncertain. V was cut by 6 bases and J by 0 bases, with 6 bases left in between. CDR3 length equals 14 residues. Germline V gene sequence: CDR1 SGHTA, CDR2 FQGTGA. CDR3 coding DNA: TGTGCCAGCAGGAAGAGCTCCTATAATTCACCCCTCCACTTT. Its translation: CASRKSSYNSPLHF.

The rearrangement links TRBV7-2 to TRBJ2-1, with 15 bases that match TRBD2. V lost 0 bases to trimming and J lost 6 bases; unmatched junction nucleotides: 0. This CDR3 spans 16 amino acids. Germline CDR1 and CDR2: SGHTA and FQGNSA. Here the CDR3 reads CASSLAGLAGGNEQFF. The CDR3 bases are TGTGCCAGCAGCTTAGCGGGACTAGCGGGAGGCAATGAGCAGTTCTTC.

The V gene is TRBV5-1, the J gene TRBJ2-3; 8 positions match TRBD2. Germline lookup yields CDR1 SGHRS and CDR2 YFSETQ. The CDR3 length is 14 residues. The V and J ends lost 1 base and 5 bases, in that order; junction bases with no gene match: 3. CDR3 residues: CASSLSGGQDTQYF. The CDR3 DNA sequence: TGCGCCAGCAGCTTGTCGGGGGGGCAAGATACGCAGTATTTT. Using reference TRBV5-1 and TRBJ2-3 for the parts outside the CDR3, the full variable domain is KAGVTQTPRYLIKTRGQQVTLSCSPISGHRSVSWYQQTPGQGLQFLFEYFSETQRNKGNFPGRFSGRQFSNSRSEMNVSTLELGDSALYLCASSLSGGQDTQYFGPGTRLTVL.

The rearrangement links TRBV4-1 to TRBJ2-3; possible D gene TRBD2, 7 bases. CDR1 MGHRA and CDR2 YSYEKL come from the germline V gene. This CDR3 has 16 amino acids. Trimming shortened V by 4 bases and J by 4 bases, and 18 bases separated the two germline ends. CDR3 in DNA: TGCGCCAGCAGCCCCCTGGCCTTGGGGGGGCCAGATACGCAGTATTTT. Amino acids: CASSPLALGGPDTQYF.